This record concerns one T cell receptor beta chain sequence. The data were obtained in a study of blood T cell repertoires in COVID-19. TCRdb's table, derived via immunoSEQ multiplex PCR, lists solely in-frame clones and lacks some. The repertoire holds 130,000 or so clones, with 75% to 90% as singletons. The sample comprised peripheral blood. This receptor was taken from a man in his sixties with COVID-19, enrolled during active disease.

DNA of the CDR3: TGCGCCAGCAGCTTCTCCGGGGGGCTAAACTACGAGCAGTACTTC. Protein product: CASSFSGGLNYEQYF. The chain uses TRBV5-1 and TRBJ2-7, with D perhaps TRBD2 (7 bases). Trimming stripped 2 bases from V and 3 bases from J, with 15 bases between. CDR3 size: 15 residues. Germline loops: CDR1 SGHRS, CDR2 YFSETQ.